What follows are 17 T cell receptor beta chains derived from one specimen sequenced in a study of blood T cells in healthy people across ages. Alongside a J-beta primer mix, a sample-barcoded 5' primer served in a second PCR lasting roughly 7 to 11 cycles. Using its own MiXCR run on the 5' RACE reads, TCRdb lists one record per CDR3 protein. The data hold under 2 million distinct CDR3 sequences, with around 36% observed a single time. Sequencing used blood. The origin of the receptors is a woman in her 30s in good health.

This clonotype was counted a few times. The chain is built from TRBV5-1 and TRBJ2-6, with D unresolved. Germline loops: CDR1 SGHRS, CDR2 YFSETQ. The length of the CDR3 is 15 residues. Trimming shortened V by 6 bases and J by 0 bases, and 10 bases separated the two germline ends. Here the CDR3 DNA reads TGCGCCAGCACCGCCTCAGCCTCTGGGGCCAACGTCCTGACTTTC. Protein product: CASTASASGANVLTF.

The sample holds a few counts of this clonotype. The V gene is TRBV9, the J gene TRBJ2-7, with TRBD2 matching over 11 bases. The germline V gene encodes CDR1 SGDLS and CDR2 YYNGEE. CDR3 length: 16 residues. J gave up 2 bases and V 1 base, and 5 bases lay outside the gene matches. CDR3 protein: CASSVSPSGGTYEQYF. The CDR3 region has the DNA TGTGCCAGCAGCGTAAGTCCTAGCGGGGGGACCTACGAGCAGTACTTC. The full variable domain, completed using reference TRBV9 and TRBJ2-7, is DSGVTQTPKHLITATGQRVTLRCSPRSGDLSVYWYQQSLDQGLQFLIQYYNGEERAKGNILERFSAQQFPDLHSELNLSSLELGDSALYFCASSVSPSGGTYEQYFGPGTRLTVT.

This clonotype was seen a few times. J is TRBJ2-5 and V is TRBV5-6; 10 bases align to TRBD1. The CDR3 totals 14 residues. CDR1 SGHDT and CDR2 YYEEEE come from the germline V gene. Germline trimming cut 4 bases from V and 4 bases from J; bases unmatched to any gene: 4. DNA of the CDR3: TGTGCCAGCAGCAAGGGACAGGGGACAGAGACCCAGTACTTC. It yields the protein CASSKGQGTETQYF.

The gene calls are TRBV10-3 and TRBJ2-7; possibly TRBD1 for D (6 bases). This CDR3 spans 14 amino acids. Germline values: CDR1 ENHRY, CDR2 SYGVKD. V was shortened by 10 bases and J by 5 bases, with 21 bases between the two germline ends. CDR3 amino acids: CATGVQQGSNEQYF. CDR3 bases: TGTGCCACCGGAGTACAACAGGGTTCCAACGAGCAGTACTTC.

The chain employs TRBV5-1 and TRBJ2-7; 8 positions match TRBD2. V shed 1 base and J 4 bases; nucleotides not matched to a gene: 10. The germline V gene has CDR1 SGHRS and CDR2 YFSETQ. The CDR3 is 16 amino acids. The CDR3, as DNA: TGCGCCAGCAGCTTGCTCGGGGGGGCGGTCCGTTACGAGCAGTACTTC. It codes for CASSLLGGAVRYEQYF. The complete variable domain, with remaining parts taken from reference TRBV5-1 and TRBJ2-7, reads KAGVTQTPRYLIKTRGQQVTLSCSPISGHRSVSWYQQTPGQGLQFLFEYFSETQRNKGNFPGRFSGRQFSNSRSEMNVSTLELGDSALYLCASSLLGGAVRYEQYFGPGTRLTVT.

Details on this clonotype: A much larger clonotype is one base distant, so this may be a read error. This chain connects TRBV5-5 to TRBJ2-5; D is possibly TRBD1 (5 bases). The CDR3 runs 15 residues. CDR1 and CDR2 from the germline V gene are SGHKS and YYEKEE (reference sequence). Trimming removed 3 bases from V and 1 base from J, with 13 bases in between. CDR3 nucleotides: TGTGCCAGCAGCTCGTGGGGCGGCTCCCAAGAGACCCAGTACTTC. Amino acids: CASSSWGGSQETQYF.

This clonotype has just a few counts. V usage is TRBV6-2 or TRBV6-3 and J usage is TRBJ2-2; tentative D call: TRBD2 (7 bases). Germline V gene sequence: CDR1 MNHEY, CDR2 SVGEGT. V lost 8 bases and J lost 3, with 10 bases in between. The length of the CDR3 is 13 residues. In DNA, the CDR3 is TGTGCCAGCGGGGGGGGCTACACCGGGGAGCTGTTTTTT. Protein product: CASGGGYTGELFF.

In this sample, this clonotype turned up many times. The chain joins TRBV4-1 to TRBJ2-3; D gene uncertain. V was cut by 1 base and J by 7 bases, with 9 bases left in between. The CDR3 length is 13 residues. Germline V gene data show CDR1 as MGHRA and CDR2 as YSYEKL. The CDR3 DNA reads TGCGCCAGCAGCCAAGCTGAGGTAAATACGCAGTATTTT. Translating gives CASSQAEVNTQYF.

This clonotype was seen a handful of times. V gene TRBV4-1 combines with J gene TRBJ2-7; D may correspond to TRBD1 or TRBD2 (5 bases each). Germline CDR1 reads MGHRA; CDR2 reads YSYEKL. The CDR3 length is 15 residues. Trimming took off 4 bases at V and 2 bases at J, with 15 bases between the two ends. DNA of the CDR3: TGCGCCAGCAGCCCCCTTGGGACGTCTACCTACGAGCAGTACTTC. Protein sequence: CASSPLGTSTYEQYF.

The chain employs TRBV9 and TRBJ2-7; possibly TRBD1 or TRBD2 for D (6 bases each). Per germline, CDR1 SGDLS and CDR2 YYNGEE. Trimming pared 8 bases from V and 3 bases from J, leaving 33 bases between. The CDR3 consists of 19 residues. The CDR3 coding sequence is TGTGCCAGAATACCCTACAGGGAGGTGCCCAGACCCATTTTCTACGAGCAGTACTTC. It is translated as CARIPYREVPRPIFYEQYF. The entire variable domain, with the rest obtained from reference TRBV9 and TRBJ2-7, is as follows: DSGVTQTPKHLITATGQRVTLRCSPRSGDLSVYWYQQSLDQGLQFLIQYYNGEERAKGNILERFSAQQFPDLHSELNLSSLELGDSALYFCARIPYREVPRPIFYEQYFGPGTRLTVT.

The J gene is TRBJ2-1, the V gene TRBV24-1, with 11 bases aligning to TRBD2. Germline V gene lookup returns CDR1 KGHDR and CDR2 SFDVKD. CDR3 length: 16 amino acids. Germline trimming cut 4 bases from V and 5 bases from J; bases unmatched to any gene: 6. The CDR3 here is CATSDGTSGKNNEQFF. The CDR3 DNA reads as TGTGCCACCAGTGACGGGACTAGCGGTAAAAACAATGAGCAGTTCTTC.

The V and J genes are TRBV29-1 and TRBJ2-1; the match to TRBD2 covers 12 bases. From germline, CDR1 is SQVTM and CDR2 ANQGSEA. V lost 3 bases and J lost 7; bases outside the gene matches: 7. CDR3 size: 15 residues. Here the CDR3 DNA reads TGCAGCGTTGACCTAGCGGGGGGGCCCTGGAATGAGCAGTTCTTC. Translation gives CSVDLAGGPWNEQFF.

This clonotype was recorded a few times. The chain employs TRBV2 and TRBJ2-5, with a weak D call TRBD1 (5 bases). CDR1 and CDR2 (germline): SNHLY, FYNNEI. Between the trimmed V and J ends, which lost 3 bases and 5 bases, there was a span of 10 bases. This CDR3 is built from 13 residues. CDR3 residues: CASSDWKGETQYF. The CDR3 DNA reads as TGTGCCAGCAGTGACTGGAAGGGGGAGACCCAGTACTTC. The complete variable domain, with remaining parts taken from reference TRBV2 and TRBJ2-5, reads EPEVTQTPSHQVTQMGQEVILRCVPISNHLYFYWYRQILGQKVEFLVSFYNNEISEKSEIFDDQFSVERPDGSNFTLKIRSTKLEDSAMYFCASSDWKGETQYFGPGTRLLVL.

The J gene is TRBJ1-6, the V gene TRBV20-1; D perhaps matches TRBD1 (5 bases). CDR3 size: 14 residues. V was clipped by 4 bases and J by 3 bases, with 10 bases between them. Germline assignment: CDR1 DFQATT and CDR2 SNEGSKA (reference sequence). CDR3 amino acids: CSAKGRNYNSPLHF. The CDR3, as DNA: TGCAGTGCTAAGGGGCGCAACTATAATTCACCCCTCCACTTT.

This clonotype was counted a few times. The chain couples TRBV27 to TRBJ1-2; D not resolved. CDR1 MNHEY and CDR2 SMNVEV come from the germline V gene (reference sequence). The V end was cut by 8 bases, the J end by 1 base, with 14 bases between. The CDR3 loop spans 14 amino acids. CDR3 sequence: CASSPPGYNYGYTF. The CDR3 region has the DNA TGTGCCAGCTCCCCACCGGGGTATAACTATGGCTACACCTTC.

This clonotype was seen a handful of times. The CDR3 reads CASRLAGGSNNEQFF. The CDR3 nucleotides read TGTGCCAGCCGACTAGCGGGGGGCTCAAACAATGAGCAGTTCTTC. J is TRBJ2-1 and V is TRBV12-3 or TRBV12-4; 13 bases agree with TRBD2. The CDR3 runs to 15 residues. V shed 8 bases and J 5 bases; nucleotides not matched to a gene: 6.

This sequence joins TRBV3-1 and TRBJ2-1; D gene ambiguous. Germline CDR1 LGHDT, CDR2 YNNKEL (reference sequence). The CDR3 runs to 15 residues. Trimming left V 2 bases short and J 2 bases short, with 10 bases between. CDR3 nucleotides: TGTGCCAGCAGCCAACACAGCACCCCCTACAATGAGCAGTTCTTC. It yields the protein CASSQHSTPYNEQFF.